This TCR beta chain was recorded in a study of cytomegalovirus exposure and HLA in healthy donors. 60 Vbeta and 13 Jbeta primers were used in PCR. Sequencing used immunoSEQ multiplex PCR; TCRdb keeps in-frame clones, though not all of them. The table shows 200,000 to 250,000 clones, with more than 75% occurring only once. Germline lookup yields CDR1 SGHNT and CDR2 YENEEA. Trimming shortened V by 3 bases and J by 4 bases, and 8 bases separated the two germline ends. The CDR3 extends over 13 amino acids. Note on this clone: Its antigen is unknown.

General study findings and limits: In a later analysis, HLA-associated TCR beta chains were more clonally expanded than equally common others.

Sample: PBMCs. The receptor comes from a woman aged 40 to 50 in good health and CMV-seronegative. The rearrangement joins TRBV11-3 to TRBJ2-3, with D perhaps TRBD1 (5 bases). The CDR3 DNA reads TGTGCCAGCAGCTTTGGCAGGGCAGATACGCAGTATTTT. Translation: CASSFGRADTQYF.